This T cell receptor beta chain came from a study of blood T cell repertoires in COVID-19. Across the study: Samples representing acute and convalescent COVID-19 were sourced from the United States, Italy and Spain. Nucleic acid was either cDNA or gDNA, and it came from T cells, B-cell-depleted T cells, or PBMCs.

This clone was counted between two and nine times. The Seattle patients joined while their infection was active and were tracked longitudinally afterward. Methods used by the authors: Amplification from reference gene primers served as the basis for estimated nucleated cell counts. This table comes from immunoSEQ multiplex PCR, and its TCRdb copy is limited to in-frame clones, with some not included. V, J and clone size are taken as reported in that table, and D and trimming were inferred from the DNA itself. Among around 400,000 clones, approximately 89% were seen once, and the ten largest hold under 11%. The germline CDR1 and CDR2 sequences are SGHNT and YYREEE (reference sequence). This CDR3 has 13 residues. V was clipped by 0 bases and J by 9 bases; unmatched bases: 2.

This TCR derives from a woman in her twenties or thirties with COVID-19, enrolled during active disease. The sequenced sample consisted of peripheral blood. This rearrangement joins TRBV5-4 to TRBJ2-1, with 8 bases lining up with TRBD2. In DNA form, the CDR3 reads TGTGCCAGCAGCTTGGAAGCGGGAGCTGAGCAGTTCTTC. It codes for CASSLEAGAEQFF. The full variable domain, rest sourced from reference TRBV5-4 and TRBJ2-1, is ETGVTQSPTHLIKTRGQQVTLRCSSQSGHNTVSWYQQALGQGPQFIFQYYREEENGRGNFPPRFSGLQFPNYSSELNVNALELDDSALYLCASSLEAGAEQFFGPGTRLTVL.